The rows below give T cell receptor beta chains drawn from one sample of a study of cytomegalovirus exposure and HLA in healthy donors. Repertoires were generated with immunoSEQ multiplex PCR, while TCRdb's copy carries only in-frame clones and drops some. The sample has around 200,000 clones, less than 80% seen once. Sequenced material: PBMCs. These receptor sequences come from a man in his forties in good health and CMV-seronegative. Both conserved end residues are part of each CDR3. Each record gives: D gene, J gene, V gene, clone size, CDR3 DNA, CDR3 protein. The D gene is left open where the match is weak. A row's size may be missing; if present it is once, few, many or a size class.

- TRBJ2-7 TRBV7-9 - TGTGCCAGCAGCTTAGAGTCGGGGTACGAGCAGTACTTC CASSLESGYEQYF
TRBD1 TRBJ2-2 TRBV5-4 - TGTGCCAGCAGCCCCCGGACAGGATCGAACACCGGGGAGCTGTTTTTT CASSPRTGSNTGELFF
TRBD2 TRBJ2-7 TRBV5-3 once TGTGCCAGAAGCAGGTTACTAGCGCCAGACTACGAGCAGTACTTC CARSRLLAPDYEQYF
TRBD1 TRBJ1-1 TRBV7-2 - TGTGCCAGCAGACCCGACAGGGGAGCTTTCTTT CASRPDRGAFF
- TRBJ2-3 TRBV11-3 few TGTGCCAGCAGCGGAGGACTCACAGATACGCAGTATTTT CASSGGLTDTQYF
TRBD1 TRBJ1-3 TRBV19 - TGTGCCAGTATCCCTCGACAGGGGCGACGAAACACCATATATTTT CASIPRQGRRNTIYF
TRBD1 TRBJ2-2 TRBV7-2 - TGTGCCAGCGGCGGGACAGGGGTTACCGGGGAGCTGTTTTTT CASGGTGVTGELFF
TRBD1 TRBJ2-1 TRBV5-6 - TGTGCCAGCAGCTTCGGGGACAGAACCTACAATGAGCAGTTCTTC CASSFGDRTYNEQFF
- TRBJ1-2 TRBV21-1 few TGTGCCACTTCGGACAGGGCCGACTATGGCTACACCTTC CATSDRADYGYTF
- TRBJ1-4 TRBV5-1 few TGCGCCAGCAGCCGGCCCCAAGAGGGTGAAAAACTGTTTTTT CASSRPQEGEKLFF
TRBD2 TRBJ2-5 TRBV5-6 - TGTGCCAGCAGCCGCTTCAGGACTAGCGGGAGTCGGGGAGAGACCCAGTACTTC CASSRFRTSGSRGETQYF
- TRBJ1-5 TRBV6-1 - TGTGCCAGCAGCCGGCACGGGGGCAATCAGCCCCAGCATTTT CASSRHGGNQPQHF
- TRBJ2-2 TRBV19 - TGTGCCAGTAGTATCTCGAGAGGCGAATTAGCGAACACCGGGGAGCTGTTTTTT CASSISRGELANTGELFF
- TRBJ1-2 TRBV5-1 - TGCGCCAGCTCTTTCGAAGACAGCCTTCTTGATGGCTACACCTTC CASSFEDSLLDGYTF
TRBD1 TRBJ1-1 TRBV28 - TGTGCCAGCAGTACCGCGGGACAGGGTTCTTCTGAAGCTTTCTTT CASSTAGQGSSEAFF
- TRBJ2-7 TRBV9 few TGTGCCAGCAGCGTGGGTAGCGGCTCCTACGAGCAGTACTTC CASSVGSGSYEQYF
- TRBJ2-7 TRBV5-1 - TGCGCCAGCAGCTTGACAGCGAGGGGGGAGCAGTACTTC CASSLTARGEQYF
- TRBJ2-1 TRBV7-9 - TGTGCCAGCAGCCCCCCGGCGGGATATAGCGATGATGAGCAGTTCTTC CASSPPAGYSDDEQFF
TRBD2 TRBJ2-5 TRBV7-8 - TGTGCCAGCAGCTTAACTAGCGGGGGGGCCGTGGAGACCCAGTACTTC CASSLTSGGAVETQYF
TRBD1 TRBJ1-2 TRBV5-1 - TGCGCCAGCAGCTGGGGGACAGGGTATGGCTACACCTTC CASSWGTGYGYTF
TRBD1 TRBJ2-2 TRBV28 - TGTGCCAGCAGTTTTTCAGGGGGTTCGGGGGAGCTGTTTTTT CASSFSGGSGELFF
- TRBJ1-1 TRBV14 - TGTGCCAGCAGCCAAGAGGTGGCCTCTGAAGCTTTCTTT CASSQEVASEAFF
- TRBJ1-5 TRBV18 - TGTGCCAGCTCAGCAGGAGGGGGGGTGGATCAGCCCCAGCATTTT CASSAGGGVDQPQHF
TRBD2 TRBJ2-7 TRBV5-4 - TGTGCCAGCAGCTTGCCCGGGACTAGCAGCGAGCAGTACTTC CASSLPGTSSEQYF
TRBD2 TRBJ2-2 TRBV29-1 - TGCAGCGTTGAGCTAGAGGTAGCGGGGGCCTACACCGGGGAGCTGTTTTTT CSVELEVAGAYTGELFF
TRBD1 TRBJ1-1 TRBV11-3 few TGTGCCAGCAGCCAGGGGGCCGTCGGCACTGAAGCTTTCTTT CASSQGAVGTEAFF
TRBD1 TRBJ1-2 TRBV7-9 - TGTGCCAGCAGCTTAGAAGGGACAGGGGGAGGAGGCTACACCTTC CASSLEGTGGGGYTF
- TRBJ1-2 TRBV18 - TGTGCCAGCTCACTAACAGGCGAGTTACTCGGCTACACCTTC CASSLTGELLGYTF
TRBD1 TRBJ2-7 TRBV5-5 - TGTGCCAGCAGCTTTCCGGGACAGGGGATCTCCTACGAGCAGTACTTC CASSFPGQGISYEQYF
- TRBJ2-1 TRBV14 - TGTGCCAGCAGCCAAGAGGCGACAAGCTCCTACAATGAGCAGTTCTTC CASSQEATSSYNEQFF
- TRBJ1-6 TRBV5-1 few TGCGCCAGCAGCTCCGCAGGGATAAGTTCACCCCTCCACTTT CASSSAGISSPLHF
- TRBJ2-5 TRBV2 - TGTGCCAGCAGTACACCCGGTTTAGCCAACTCACAAGAGACCCAGTACTTC CASSTPGLANSQETQYF
- TRBJ2-5 TRBV19 - TGTGCCAGTAGTCTGACAGGCCGAGAGACCCAGTACTTC CASSLTGRETQYF
TRBD1 TRBJ2-7 TRBV28 once TGTGCCAGCAGCACTGACAGGGCCTCCTACGAGCAGTACTTC CASSTDRASYEQYF
- TRBJ1-1 TRBV19 few TGTGCCAGTAGTATGTCCCGGTACACTGAAGCTTTCTTT CASSMSRYTEAFF
TRBD2 TRBJ2-7 TRBV18 - TGTGCCAGCTCACCCCAAGCGGGGGGGGACGAGCAGTACTTC CASSPQAGGDEQYF
- TRBJ1-1 TRBV6-1 once TGTGCCAGCAGTGATATAGGGGGTAGGATTGGTGAAGCTTTCTTT CASSDIGGRIGEAFF
- TRBJ1-2 TRBV7-2 - TGTGCCAGCAGCTTAGCGATAGGGGATTTAGGCTACACCTTC CASSLAIGDLGYTF
TRBD1 TRBJ1-2 TRBV19 - TGTGCCAGTAGTTTAGGACAGGAACCTAACTATGGCTACACCTTC CASSLGQEPNYGYTF
TRBD2 TRBJ2-3 TRBV6-6 - TGTGCCACCGAAGGGCTCGGGAGGGATACGCAGTATTTT CATEGLGRDTQYF
- TRBJ1-1 TRBV11-2 - TGTGCCAGCAGCTTAGATAGGGAGGGACCTGAAGCTTTCTTT CASSLDREGPEAFF
- TRBJ2-7 TRBV27 - TGTGCCAGCAGTGGACAGTCCTACGAGCAGTACTTC CASSGQSYEQYF
TRBD1 TRBJ1-4 TRBV30 - TGTGCCTGGAGAAGGACAGGGTCAACTAATGAAAAACTGTTTTTT CAWRRTGSTNEKLFF
TRBD2 TRBJ2-3 TRBV19 - TGTGCCAGTAGTAGGCGGGAGGGCCTCACAGATACGCAGTATTTT CASSRREGLTDTQYF
TRBD1 TRBJ2-1 TRBV30 - TGTGCCTGGCAAAGAGACAGGGGGAGGCGCAATGAGCAGTTCTTC CAWQRDRGRRNEQFF
- TRBJ1-1 TRBV6-5 - TGTGCCAGCAGTACCACGGACAGCATGAACACTGAAGCTTTCTTT CASSTTDSMNTEAFF
TRBD1 TRBJ1-2 TRBV19 few TGTGCCAGTAGTATAGGGGACAGAAATGGCTACACCTTC CASSIGDRNGYTF
TRBD2 TRBJ2-5 TRBV7-6 - TGTGCCAGCTCACAACTAGCGCCAGAGACCCAGTACTTC CASSQLAPETQYF
- TRBJ2-1 TRBV30 - TGTGCCTGGAGCGACAGTTACAATGGGCAGTTCTTC CAWSDSYNGQFF
TRBD1 TRBJ2-7 TRBV6-1 - TGTGCCAGCAGACTCCCAGGGGGCGCCTACGAGCAGTACTTC CASRLPGGAYEQYF
TRBD1 TRBJ2-3 TRBV6-5 few TGTGCCAGCAGTCGTACAGGGGGCAGAGATACGCAGTATTTT CASSRTGGRDTQYF
- TRBJ1-1 TRBV2 - TGTGCCAGCAGTGTAAGGGGATTGGACACTGAAGCTTTCTTT CASSVRGLDTEAFF
- TRBJ1-2 TRBV27 once TGTGCCAGCAGTTTATCTGGAGGGCAGGATGGCTACACCTTC CASSLSGGQDGYTF
- TRBJ1-4 TRBV7-9 - TGTGCCAGCAGCTCCGAACAGGTATATGAAAAACTGTTTTTT CASSSEQVYEKLFF
TRBD1 TRBJ2-2 TRBV28 - TGTGCCAGCAGTTCACTTAAAGCGCCGGGACAGTTGAACACCGGGGAGCTGTTTTTT CASSSLKAPGQLNTGELFF